Below are 9 T cell receptor beta chains sequenced from a single sample in a study of blood T cell repertoires in COVID-19. The method was immunoSEQ multiplex PCR; TCRdb's version includes in-frame clones alone and lacks a portion of them. The table shows around 160,000 clones, with 86% occurring only once. Sequencing was done on a sample of peripheral blood. The receptors were sampled from a man aged 55 to 70 with acute or convalescent COVID-19.

The rearrangement joins TRBV3-1 (or the pseudogene TRBV3-2) to TRBJ2-3, with TRBD2 matching over 10 bases. Losses at the gene ends were 2 bases for V and 3 bases for J; bases not matched to a gene: 2. Germline assignment: CDR1 LGHDT and CDR2 YNNKEL (reference sequence). The CDR3 runs to 15 residues. The CDR3 region has the DNA TGTGCCAGCAGCCAACTAGCGGGAGTGACAGATACGCAGTATTTT. Residues: CASSQLAGVTDTQYF.

This clone has just a few counts. This sequence joins TRBV6-4 and TRBJ1-3; maybe TRBD1 (5 bases). Germline loops: CDR1 MRHNA, CDR2 SNTAGT. V lost 4 bases and J lost 3, with 22 bases in between. The CDR3 consists of 18 residues. The CDR3: CASSGFRRGDGFGNTIYF. In DNA, the CDR3 is TGTGCCAGCAGTGGCTTCCGTCGGGGGGATGGATTTGGAAACACCATATATTTT.

The chain couples TRBV7-9 to TRBJ2-4; possible D gene TRBD1, 6 bases. Germline loops: CDR1 SEHNR, CDR2 FQNEAQ (reference sequence). The CDR3 totals 14 residues. V shed 5 bases and J shed 8 bases, with 16 bases lying between them. CDR3 sequence (DNA): TGTGCCAGCAGCCCATTGGACCCAGGGGACATTCAGTACTTC. Translation: CASSPLDPGDIQYF.

CDR3 nucleotides: TGCGCCAGCAGTCAACCGGGACAGGGCCCCTCCGGGGAGCTGTTTTTT. Protein: CASSQPGQGPSGELFF. V is TRBV23-1 and J is TRBJ2-2, with TRBD1 matching over 9 bases. TRBV23-1 is an ORF; its function is uncertain. The V gene end was trimmed by 2 bases and the J gene end by 6 bases; junction bases not matched to a gene: 7. The CDR3 loop spans 16 amino acids.

The DNA of the CDR3 is TGTGCCAGTAGTAACCAGGGGGAACGGGACACTGAAGCTTTCTTT. Its protein product is CASSNQGERDTEAFF. The genes are TRBV19 and TRBJ1-1; 7 positions agree with TRBD1. J gave up 3 bases and V 4 bases, and 8 bases lay outside the gene matches. The germline CDR1 and CDR2 sequences are LNHDA and SQIVND (reference sequence). The CDR3 runs to 15 residues.

This chain connects TRBV6-5 to TRBJ1-2, with 9 bases fitting TRBD1. CDR1 and CDR2 (germline): MNHEY, SVGAGI. The CDR3 is made up of 14 amino acids. The V gene end was trimmed by 5 bases and the J gene end by 8 bases; junction bases not matched to a gene: 9. The CDR3 loop reads CASSLDRGGGGYTF. The CDR3 DNA sequence: TGTGCCAGCAGTCTGGACAGGGGAGGAGGAGGCTACACCTTC.

The chain employs TRBV19 and TRBJ2-6; possible D gene TRBD1, 5 bases. There are 14 residues in the CDR3. Looked up from germline, CDR1 is LNHDA and CDR2 is SQIVND (reference sequence). With 5 bases removed from V and 1 base from J, the gap between germline ends came to 6 bases. The CDR3 sequence: CASSGHSGANVLTF. CDR3 in DNA: TGTGCCAGTAGTGGACATTCTGGGGCCAACGTCCTGACTTTC.

The chain employs TRBV7-8 and TRBJ2-2; 10 bases line up with TRBD1. CDR1 and CDR2 (germline): SGHVS, FQNEAQ. CDR3 length: 16 residues. Germline trimming cut 5 bases from V and 6 bases from J; bases unmatched to any gene: 9. As DNA, the CDR3 is TGTGCCAGCAGCCGTGGGCGGGACAGGGGTCCCGGGGAGCTGTTTTTT. Its translation: CASSRGRDRGPGELFF.

The V gene is TRBV2, the J gene TRBJ1-2; 7 nucleotides align to TRBD1. Trimming cost V 8 bases and J 8 bases; bases outside gene matches: 11. CDR3 size: 13 residues. CDR1 and CDR2 (germline): SNHLY, FYNNEI. The CDR3 sequence is CASQGQKASGYTF. In DNA form, the CDR3 reads TGTGCCAGCCAGGGACAGAAAGCGTCGGGCTACACCTTC.